Each of the 13 T cell receptor beta chains below was sequenced from the same sample in a study of cytomegalovirus exposure and HLA in healthy donors. Primers included in the PCR were 60 Vbeta and 13 Jbeta primers. TCRdb's copy holds only in-frame clones and misses some; the assay was immunoSEQ multiplex PCR. This sample has about 210,000 clones; about three quarters occur once, and the top ten carry over 1.5%. The sequenced material came from PBMCs. These receptors were collected from a male donor in good health and CMV-seronegative.

The V call is TRBV2, the J call TRBJ2-6; a weak D match, TRBD1 (5 bases). The CDR3 spans 17 residues. V lost 2 bases and J lost 3, with 14 bases in between. Germline CDR1 is SNHLY and CDR2 is FYNNEI. The CDR3 nucleotides are TGTGCCAGCAGTGAAATGGGAAGGGGCGGTGGGGCCAACGTCCTGACTTTC. As protein: CASSEMGRGGGANVLTF. Together with reference TRBV2 and TRBJ2-6, the CDR3 gives the full variable domain: EPEVTQTPSHQVTQMGQEVILRCVPISNHLYFYWYRQILGQKVEFLVSFYNNEISEKSEIFDDQFSVERPDGSNFTLKIRSTKLEDSAMYFCASSEMGRGGGANVLTFGAGSRLTVL.

The sample holds one count of this clone. CDR3 nucleotides: TGTGCCACACTCTCGCAGGGGAACGAGCAGTACTTC. Protein sequence: CATLSQGNEQYF. The rearrangement uses TRBV10-3 and TRBJ2-7, with D perhaps TRBD1 (6 bases). Germline CDR1 is ENHRY and CDR2 is SYGVKD. With 10 bases removed from V and 5 bases from J, the gap between germline ends came to 15 bases. This CDR3 has 12 residues.

This clone was detected a few times. V usage is TRBV5-4 and J usage is TRBJ1-4; 9 nucleotides align to TRBD1. Germline V gene data show CDR1 as SGHNT and CDR2 as YYREEE (reference sequence). This CDR3 is built from 14 residues. Germline trimming cut 4 bases from V and 5 bases from J; bases unmatched to any gene: 3. The CDR3 reads CASSEGQGNEKLFF. The CDR3 region has the DNA TGTGCCAGCAGCGAGGGACAGGGAAATGAAAAACTGTTTTTT.

V usage is TRBV29-1 and J usage is TRBJ2-7; D remains ambiguous. CDR3 length: 13 amino acids. The V gene's germline CDR1 is SQVTM and CDR2 ANQGSEA. V was clipped by 5 bases and J by 3 bases, with 14 bases between them. The CDR3 DNA reads TGCAGCGTTCTCTACCAACGCAACTACGAGCAGTACTTC. This translates into CSVLYQRNYEQYF.

The chain has TRBV28 and TRBJ1-4; D is possibly TRBD1 (5 bases). The ends were cut back, 6 bases at V and 5 bases at J, with 19 bases in the middle. This CDR3 is 16 amino acids long. Germline values: CDR1 MDHEN, CDR2 SYDVKM. The CDR3 DNA reads as TGTGCCAGCAGCTCGGGGGGTTTCCCCCAAAATGAAAAACTGTTTTTT. This translates into CASSSGGFPQNEKLFF.

The chain carries TRBV11-3 and TRBJ2-3; D uncertain. CDR1 is SGHNT, CDR2 YENEEA, per germline. The CDR3 consists of 13 residues. V lost 4 bases to trimming and J lost 5 bases, with 10 bases between them. The CDR3: CASSSPAGDTQYF. In DNA, the CDR3 is TGTGCCAGCAGCTCTCCTGCAGGAGATACGCAGTATTTT.

This chain joins TRBV30 and TRBJ1-2, with D perhaps TRBD1 (5 bases). The CDR3 loop spans 14 amino acids. V was shortened by 4 bases and J by 7 bases, with 19 bases between the two germline ends. In germline, CDR1 is GTSNPN, CDR2 SVGIG (reference sequence). In DNA, the CDR3 is TGTGCCTGGAAGCTATTAGGGGCCGCAGGTGGCTACACCTTC. Translated: CAWKLLGAAGGYTF.

V and J are TRBV6-5 and TRBJ1-2, with 12 bases matching TRBD1. The CDR3 has 15 amino acids. The V gene end was trimmed by 3 bases and the J gene end by 5 bases; junction bases not matched to a gene: 4. In germline, CDR1 is MNHEY, CDR2 SVGAGI. The CDR3 region has the DNA TGTGCCAGCAGTTATCGGGGACAGGGGGCGTATGGCTACACCTTC. Its translation: CASSYRGQGAYGYTF.

CDR3 nucleotides: TGTGCCAGCAGTGAGACAGGGGGCCGTGGAAACACCATATATTTT. It codes for CASSETGGRGNTIYF. The chain couples TRBV28 to TRBJ1-3; the match to TRBD1 covers 10 bases. The V segment lost 5 bases and the J segment 3 bases; nucleotides outside the gene matches: 4. The length of the CDR3 is 15 residues. CDR1 and CDR2 (germline): MDHEN, SYDVKM.

V usage is TRBV7-8 and J usage is TRBJ1-1; D is unclear. In germline, CDR1 is SGHVS, CDR2 FQNEAQ. The CDR3 has 14 residues. V dropped 0 bases and J dropped 7 bases, with 12 bases sitting between them. The CDR3 DNA reads TGTGCCAGCAGCTTAGCGGCGGGATTTGGTGAAGCTTTCTTT. This gives the protein CASSLAAGFGEAFF.

J is TRBJ1-5 and V is TRBV19, with 7 bases aligning to TRBD1. There are 16 residues in the CDR3. Looked up from germline, CDR1 is LNHDA and CDR2 is SQIVND (reference sequence). Germline trimming cut 5 bases from V and 3 bases from J; bases unmatched to any gene: 10. The chain's CDR3 is CASSSRQGVYNQPQHF. DNA of the CDR3: TGTGCCAGTAGTTCCCGACAGGGAGTATACAATCAGCCCCAGCATTTT.

The rearrangement uses TRBV25-1 and TRBJ1-2; D perhaps matches TRBD1 (6 bases). Germline V CDR1 and CDR2: MGHDK, SYGVNS. The CDR3 runs to 15 residues. Trimming took 0 bases from V and 6 from J, leaving 14 bases between them. Here the CDR3 DNA reads TGTGCCAGCAGTGAATATCTAGGACAGATTGATGGCTACACCTTC. Residues: CASSEYLGQIDGYTF.

The DNA of the CDR3 is TGTGCCAGCAGCCAAAGACGTCAGGGTACGGGGGCCAACGTCCTGACTTTC. Translated: CASSQRRQGTGANVLTF. This sequence joins TRBV7-9 and TRBJ2-6; TRBD1 might be the D (5 bases). Trimming removed 5 bases from V and 4 bases from J, with 18 bases in between. The CDR3 contains 17 residues. Looked up from germline, CDR1 is SEHNR and CDR2 is FQNEAQ (reference sequence).